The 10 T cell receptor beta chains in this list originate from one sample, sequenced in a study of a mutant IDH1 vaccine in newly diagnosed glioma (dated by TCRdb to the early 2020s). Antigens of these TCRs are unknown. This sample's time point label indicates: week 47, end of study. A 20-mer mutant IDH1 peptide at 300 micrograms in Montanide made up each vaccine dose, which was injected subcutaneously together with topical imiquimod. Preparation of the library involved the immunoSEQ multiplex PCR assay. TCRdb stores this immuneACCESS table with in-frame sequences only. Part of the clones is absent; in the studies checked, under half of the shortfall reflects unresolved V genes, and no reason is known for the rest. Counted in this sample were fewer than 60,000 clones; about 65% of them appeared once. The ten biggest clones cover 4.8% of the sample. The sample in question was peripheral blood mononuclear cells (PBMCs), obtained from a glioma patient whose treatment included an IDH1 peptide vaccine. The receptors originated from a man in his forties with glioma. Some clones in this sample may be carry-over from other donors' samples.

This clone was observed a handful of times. Written as DNA, the CDR3 is TGTGCCAGCAGCTTGAGGAGGGGGGAGACCCAGTACTTC. It yields the protein CASSLRRGETQYF. The chain couples TRBV5-4 to TRBJ2-5; the D call may be TRBD1 or TRBD2 (6 bases each). V lost 1 base and J lost 5, with 9 bases in between. Per the germline V gene, CDR1 is SGHNT and CDR2 is YYREEE (reference sequence). The CDR3 is 13 residues long.

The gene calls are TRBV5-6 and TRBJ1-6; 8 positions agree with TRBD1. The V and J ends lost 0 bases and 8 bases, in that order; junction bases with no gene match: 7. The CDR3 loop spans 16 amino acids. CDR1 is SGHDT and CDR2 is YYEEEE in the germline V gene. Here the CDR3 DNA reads TGTGCCAGCAGCTTGGTAGGCAGGGGGCGTGATTCACCCCTCCACTTT. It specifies CASSLVGRGRDSPLHF. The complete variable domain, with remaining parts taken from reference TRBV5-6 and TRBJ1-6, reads DAGVTQSPTHLIKTRGQQVTLRCSPKSGHDTVSWYQQALGQGPQFIFQYYEEEERQRGNFPDRFSGHQFPNYSSELNVNALLLGDSALYLCASSLVGRGRDSPLHFGNGTRLTVT.

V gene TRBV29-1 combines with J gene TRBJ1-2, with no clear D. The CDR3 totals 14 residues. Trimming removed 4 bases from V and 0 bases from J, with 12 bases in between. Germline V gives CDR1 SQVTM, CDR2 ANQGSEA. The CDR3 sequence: CSVGRELANYGYTF. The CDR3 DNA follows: TGCAGCGTTGGGAGGGAATTAGCTAACTATGGCTACACCTTC. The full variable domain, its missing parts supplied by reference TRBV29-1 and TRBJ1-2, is SAVISQKPSRDICQRGTSLTIQCQVDSQVTMMFWYRQQPGQSLTLIATANQGSEATYESGFVIDKFPISRPNLTFSTLTVSNMSPEDSSIYLCSVGRELANYGYTFGSGTRLTVV.

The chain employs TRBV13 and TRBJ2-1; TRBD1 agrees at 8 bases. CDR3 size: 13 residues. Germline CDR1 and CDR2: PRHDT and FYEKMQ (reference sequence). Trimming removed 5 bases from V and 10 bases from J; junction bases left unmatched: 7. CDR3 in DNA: TGTGCCAGCAGCAAGGACAGGGTGCGCGAGCAGTTCTTC. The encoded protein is CASSKDRVREQFF.

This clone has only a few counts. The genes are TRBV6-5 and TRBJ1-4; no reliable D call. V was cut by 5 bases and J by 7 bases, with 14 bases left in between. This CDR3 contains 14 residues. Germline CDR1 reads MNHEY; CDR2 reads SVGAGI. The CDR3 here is CASSPEGVIEKLFF. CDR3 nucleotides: TGTGCCAGCAGTCCGGAGGGCGTTATTGAAAAACTGTTTTTT.

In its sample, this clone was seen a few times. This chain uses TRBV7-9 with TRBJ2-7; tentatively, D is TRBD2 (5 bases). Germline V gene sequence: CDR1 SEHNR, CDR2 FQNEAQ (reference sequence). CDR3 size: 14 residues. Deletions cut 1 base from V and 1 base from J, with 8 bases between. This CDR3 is CASSLGEWSYEQYF. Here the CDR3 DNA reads TGTGCCAGCAGCTTAGGGGAGTGGTCCTACGAGCAGTACTTC.

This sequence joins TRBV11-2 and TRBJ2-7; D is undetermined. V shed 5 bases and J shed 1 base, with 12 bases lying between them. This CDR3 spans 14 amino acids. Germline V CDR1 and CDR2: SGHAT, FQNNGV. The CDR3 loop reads CASSPPVGSYEQYF. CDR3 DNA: TGTGCCAGCAGCCCCCCAGTAGGGTCCTACGAGCAGTACTTC. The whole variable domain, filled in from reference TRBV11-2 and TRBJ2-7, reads EAGVAQSPRYKIIEKRQSVAFWCNPISGHATLYWYQQILGQGPKLLIQFQNNGVVDDSQLPKDRFSAERLKGVDSTLKIQPAKLEDSAVYLCASSPPVGSYEQYFGPGTRLTVT.

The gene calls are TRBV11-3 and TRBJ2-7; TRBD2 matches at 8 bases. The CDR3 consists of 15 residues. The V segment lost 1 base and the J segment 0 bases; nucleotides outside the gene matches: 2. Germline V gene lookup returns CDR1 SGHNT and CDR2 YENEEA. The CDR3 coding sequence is TGTGCCAGCAGCTTAGTTCGGGGGGGCTCCTACGAGCAGTACTTC. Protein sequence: CASSLVRGGSYEQYF.

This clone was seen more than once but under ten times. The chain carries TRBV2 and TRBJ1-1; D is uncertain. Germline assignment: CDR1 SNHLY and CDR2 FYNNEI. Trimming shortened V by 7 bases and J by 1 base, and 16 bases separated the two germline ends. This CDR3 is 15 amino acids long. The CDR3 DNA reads TGTGCCAGCACCCACATAACCCGGAGGAACACTGAAGCTTTCTTT. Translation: CASTHITRRNTEAFF. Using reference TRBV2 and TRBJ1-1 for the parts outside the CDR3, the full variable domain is EPEVTQTPSHQVTQMGQEVILRCVPISNHLYFYWYRQILGQKVEFLVSFYNNEISEKSEIFDDQFSVERPDGSNFTLKIRSTKLEDSAMYFCASTHITRRNTEAFFGQGTRLTVV.

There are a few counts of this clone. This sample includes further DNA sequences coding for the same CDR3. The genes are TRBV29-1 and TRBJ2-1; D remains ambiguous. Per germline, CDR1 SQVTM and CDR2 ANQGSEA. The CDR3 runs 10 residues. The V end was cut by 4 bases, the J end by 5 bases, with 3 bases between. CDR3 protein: CSVGDNEQFF. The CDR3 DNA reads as TGCAGCGTTGGCGACAATGAGCAGTTCTTC.